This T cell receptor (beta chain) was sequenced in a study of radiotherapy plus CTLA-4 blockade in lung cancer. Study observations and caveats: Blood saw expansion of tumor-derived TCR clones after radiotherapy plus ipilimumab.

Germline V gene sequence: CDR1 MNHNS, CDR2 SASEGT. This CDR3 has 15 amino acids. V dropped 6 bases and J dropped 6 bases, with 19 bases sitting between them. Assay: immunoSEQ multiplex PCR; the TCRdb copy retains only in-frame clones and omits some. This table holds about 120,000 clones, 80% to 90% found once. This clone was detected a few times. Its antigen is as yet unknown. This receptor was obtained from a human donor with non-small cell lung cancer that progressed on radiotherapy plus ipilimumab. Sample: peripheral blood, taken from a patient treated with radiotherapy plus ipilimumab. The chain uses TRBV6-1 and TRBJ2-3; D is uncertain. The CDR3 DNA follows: TGTGCCAGCAGGTCGACACCCGCCGGCATTGATACGCAGTATTTT. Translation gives CASRSTPAGIDTQYF.